This TCR beta chain was identified during a study of blood T cell repertoires in COVID-19. The CDR3 spans 16 residues. The junction had 12 bases not matched to a gene; V was cut back by 3 bases and J by 5 bases. Germline lookup yields CDR1 SGDLS and CDR2 YYNGEE. Here immunoSEQ multiplex PCR was the method, and the copy in TCRdb shows in-frame clones only, minus some. The sample gives tens of thousands of clones, over 75% of which show up once; around 3.2% is in the top ten. The specimen sequenced was peripheral blood. V gene TRBV9 combines with J gene TRBJ1-1; 8 nucleotides align to TRBD1. This clonotype originated in a man aged 80 or over with acute or convalescent COVID-19. The CDR3: CASSEGVSRGQTEAFF. The CDR3, as DNA: TGTGCCAGCAGCGAGGGCGTCAGCAGGGGGCAGACTGAAGCTTTCTTT.